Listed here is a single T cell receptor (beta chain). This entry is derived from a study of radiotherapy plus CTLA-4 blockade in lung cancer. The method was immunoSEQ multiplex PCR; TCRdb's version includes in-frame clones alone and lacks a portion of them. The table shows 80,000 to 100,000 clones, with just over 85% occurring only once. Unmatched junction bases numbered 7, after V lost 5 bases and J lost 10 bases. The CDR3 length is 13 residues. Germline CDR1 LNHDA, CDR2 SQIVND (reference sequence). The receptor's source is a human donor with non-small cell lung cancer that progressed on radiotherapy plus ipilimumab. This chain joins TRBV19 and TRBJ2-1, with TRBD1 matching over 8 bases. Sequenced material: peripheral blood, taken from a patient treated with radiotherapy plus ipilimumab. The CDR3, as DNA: TGTGCCAGTAGTTACAGGGGGGCGTCCGAGCAGTTCTTC. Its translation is CASSYRGASEQFF.